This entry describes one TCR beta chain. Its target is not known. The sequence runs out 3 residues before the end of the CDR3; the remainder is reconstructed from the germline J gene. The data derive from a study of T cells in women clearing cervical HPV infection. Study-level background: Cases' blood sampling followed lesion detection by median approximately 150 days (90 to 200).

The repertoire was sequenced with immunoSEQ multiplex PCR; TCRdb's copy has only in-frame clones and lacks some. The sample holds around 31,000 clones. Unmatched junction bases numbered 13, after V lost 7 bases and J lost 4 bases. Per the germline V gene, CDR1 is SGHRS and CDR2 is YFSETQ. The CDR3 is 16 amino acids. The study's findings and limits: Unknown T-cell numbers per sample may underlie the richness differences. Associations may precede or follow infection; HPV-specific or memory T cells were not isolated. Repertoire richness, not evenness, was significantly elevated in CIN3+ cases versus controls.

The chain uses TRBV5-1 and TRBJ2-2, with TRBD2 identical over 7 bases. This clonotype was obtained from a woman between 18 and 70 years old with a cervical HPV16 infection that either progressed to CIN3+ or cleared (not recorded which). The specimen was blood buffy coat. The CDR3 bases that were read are TGCGCCAGCTTTGGGCCCGGGGAGCGGGGCACCGGGGAG. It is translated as CASFGPGERGTGE. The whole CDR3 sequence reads CASFGPGERGTGELFF.